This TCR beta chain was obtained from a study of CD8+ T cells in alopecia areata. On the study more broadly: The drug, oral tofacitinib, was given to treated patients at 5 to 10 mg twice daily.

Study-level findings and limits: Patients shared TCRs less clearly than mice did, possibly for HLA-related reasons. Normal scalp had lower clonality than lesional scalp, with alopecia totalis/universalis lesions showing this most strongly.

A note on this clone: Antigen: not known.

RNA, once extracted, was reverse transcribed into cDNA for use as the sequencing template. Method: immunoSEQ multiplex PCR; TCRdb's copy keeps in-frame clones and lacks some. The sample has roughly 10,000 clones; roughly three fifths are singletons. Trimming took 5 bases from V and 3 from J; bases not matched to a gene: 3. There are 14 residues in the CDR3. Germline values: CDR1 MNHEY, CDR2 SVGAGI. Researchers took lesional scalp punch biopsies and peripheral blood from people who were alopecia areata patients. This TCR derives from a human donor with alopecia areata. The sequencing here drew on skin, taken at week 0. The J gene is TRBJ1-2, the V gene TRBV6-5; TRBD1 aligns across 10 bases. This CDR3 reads CASSRQGADYGYTF. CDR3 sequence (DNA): TGTGCCAGCAGTAGACAGGGGGCAGACTATGGCTACACCTTC.